The rows below give T cell receptor beta chains drawn from one sample of a study of T cells after yellow fever vaccination. MiXCR, applied by TCRdb to the 5' RACE reads, yields one record per CDR3 protein. In the table there are some 240,000 distinct CDR3 sequences, around 5.2% of which are singletons. Material: CD4+ T cells sorted from PBMCs, obtained on the day of the yellow fever booster vaccination. These receptors were collected from a man in his late teens or twenties who received the YFV17D yellow fever vaccine. Each CDR3 is given with its conserved first and last residue. A D gene is named only where the DNA matches it firmly. Some rows have no size entry. The others give once, few or many, or a class for an expanded clone.

j_gene,abundance,v_gene,d_gene,CDR3aa,CDR3nt
TRBJ1-5,NA,TRBV5-1,NA,CASSLDGAQPQHF,TGCGCCAGCAGCTTGGATGGCGCTCAGCCCCAGCATTTT
TRBJ2-1,many,TRBV5-1,NA,CASSLGGRLAYNEQFF,TGCGCCAGCAGCTTGGGGGGGCGACTAGCCTACAATGAGCAGTTCTTC
TRBJ2-3,many,TRBV24-1,NA,CATSDLVTDTQYF,TGTGCCACCAGTGATTTGGTTACAGATACGCAGTATTTT
TRBJ1-1,many,TRBV5-1,NA,CASSSGANTEAFF,TGTGCCAGCAGCTCCGGCGCGAACACTGAAGCTTTCTTT
TRBJ1-2,NA,TRBV5-5,TRBD1,CASSPQDREYRTF,TGTGCCAGCAGCCCCCAGGACAGGGAATATAGGACCTTC
TRBJ2-3,many,TRBV5-4,NA,CASSRDTTSTDTQYF,TGTGCCAGCAGCCGGGACACAACTAGCACAGATACGCAGTATTTT
TRBJ1-2,NA,TRBV4-1,TRBD1,CASSHPTGIGGDIYGYTF,TGCGCCAGCAGCCACCCGACAGGGATCGGAGGGGATATCTATGGCTACACCTTC
TRBJ1-6,few,TRBV19,NA,CASSMRDSPLHF,TGTGCCAGTAGTATGCGGGATTCACCCCTCCACTTT
TRBJ2-5,NA,TRBV10-2,TRBD2,CATLLAGAETQYF,TGCGCCACCTTACTAGCGGGGGCAGAGACCCAGTACTTC
TRBJ2-5,NA,TRBV5-1,NA,CASSSTHGEETQYF,TGCGCCAGCAGCTCGACCCATGGCGAAGAGACCCAGTACTTC
TRBJ2-1,NA,TRBV18,NA,CASSLLTGRDEQFF,TGTGCCAGCTCACTACTCACGGGGCGGGATGAGCAGTTCTTC
TRBJ2-3,many,TRBV5-1,NA,CASSGGESTDTQYF,TGCGCCAGCAGTGGTGGTGAAAGCACAGATACGCAGTATTTT
TRBJ2-3,few,TRBV27,NA,CASSLGVVGTDTQYF,TGTGCCAGCAGTTTGGGGGTGGTCGGGACAGATACGCAGTATTTT
TRBJ1-1,NA,TRBV18,NA,CASSAGVMNTEAFF,TGTGCCAGCTCCGCCGGGGTTATGAACACTGAAGCTTTCTTT
TRBJ2-5,NA,TRBV11-2,TRBD2,CASGLAGVYAETQYF,TGTGCCAGCGGTCTAGCGGGGGTCTACGCGGAGACCCAGTACTTC
TRBJ2-1,many,TRBV12-3/TRBV12-4,TRBD2,CASSLFTGGASPNEQFF,TGTGCCAGCAGTTTATTTACCGGGGGGGCCTCCCCCAATGAGCAGTTCTTC
TRBJ1-2,NA,TRBV7-2,NA,CASSLSRFYGYTF,TGTGCCAGCAGCTTATCCAGGTTCTATGGCTACACCTTC
TRBJ1-5,many,TRBV20-1,TRBD1,CSAREQGKPNQPQHF,TGCAGTGCTAGAGAACAGGGGAAACCGAATCAGCCCCAGCATTTT
TRBJ1-3,NA,TRBV7-2,NA,CASSLLGSGNTIYF,TGTGCCAGCAGCTTGTTAGGCTCTGGAAACACCATATATTTT
TRBJ2-5,few,TRBV5-4,NA,CASSPLGTGGWETQYF,TGTGCCAGCAGTCCACTGGGGACCGGGGGCTGGGAGACCCAGTACTTC
TRBJ1-3,many,TRBV6-2/TRBV6-3,NA,CASSYSGLRSSGNTIYF,TGTGCCAGCAGTTATTCGGGACTTCGGAGCTCTGGAAACACCATATATTTT
TRBJ2-2,NA,TRBV28,TRBD2,CASSTGGMTGELFF,TGTGCCAGCAGTACCGGGGGGATGACCGGGGAGCTGTTTTTT
TRBJ1-2,NA,TRBV3-1,NA,CASSQDGRGSYGYTF,TGTGCCAGCAGCCAAGATGGGAGAGGCTCCTATGGCTACACCTTC
TRBJ1-1,many,TRBV12-3/TRBV12-4,NA,CASSAQGRGVLMNTEAFF,TGTGCCAGCAGCGCGCAGGGGAGGGGAGTCCTCATGAACACTGAAGCTTTCTTT
TRBJ1-6,NA,TRBV6-1,TRBD1,CASNLDRFIHF,TGTGCCAGCAACTTGGACAGGTTTATCCACTTT
TRBJ2-5,NA,TRBV29-1,TRBD1,CSSGQGARETQYF,TGCAGCAGCGGACAGGGGGCTCGGGAGACCCAGTACTTC
TRBJ1-2,few,TRBV28,NA,CASSFLEQALGYTF,TGTGCCAGCAGTTTTTTAGAACAGGCATTAGGCTACACCTTC
TRBJ2-1,NA,TRBV2,NA,CASKGRAPYNEQFF,TGTGCCAGCAAAGGCAGGGCCCCTTACAATGAGCAGTTCTTC
TRBJ1-1,NA,TRBV4-1,NA,CASSHPRTWSTVYAFF,TGCGCCAGCAGCCACCCCCGAACCTGGTCCACGGTTTATGCTTTCTTT
TRBJ2-2,NA,TRBV3-1,NA,CASSPDFARTGELFF,TGTGCCAGCAGCCCCGACTTTGCGCGGACCGGGGAGCTGTTTTTT
TRBJ2-1,NA,TRBV6-5,TRBD2,CASSLRSGPSSYNEQFF,TGTGCCAGCAGTTTACGTAGCGGGCCTAGCTCCTACAATGAGCAGTTCTTC
TRBJ2-1,NA,TRBV12-3/TRBV12-4,TRBD1,CASRRPGGLGEQFF,TGTGCCAGCAGACGACCAGGGGGATTAGGAGAGCAGTTCTTC
TRBJ2-1,NA,TRBV7-2,TRBD2,CASSSSGNEQFF,TGTGCCAGCAGCTCTAGCGGCAATGAGCAGTTCTTC
TRBJ2-1,NA,TRBV3-1,TRBD2,CASSPGLAGGLAYNEQFF,TGTGCCAGCAGCCCGGGACTAGCGGGGGGGCTCGCCTACAATGAGCAGTTCTTC
TRBJ2-7,few,TRBV12-5,TRBD1,CASGLVLGTGPREQYF,TGTGCTAGTGGTTTGGTACTTGGGACAGGGCCTCGGGAGCAGTACTTC
TRBJ2-3,few,TRBV7-3,NA,CASSLMGQTDTQYF,TGTGCCAGCAGCTTAATGGGTCAGACAGATACGCAGTATTTT
TRBJ2-3,NA,TRBV6-4,NA,CASSDSREDTQYF,TGTGCCAGCAGTGACTCGAGGGAAGATACGCAGTATTTT
TRBJ2-5,few,TRBV30,NA,CAWSAQQGRQETQYF,TGTGCCTGGAGTGCGCAACAGGGCAGGCAAGAGACCCAGTACTTC
TRBJ1-2,many,TRBV12-3/TRBV12-4,NA,CASPGSESGYTF,TGTGCGAGTCCCGGGTCAGAAAGTGGCTACACCTTC
TRBJ2-7,many,TRBV18,NA,CASSPSSYEQYF,TGTGCCAGCAGCCCGAGCTCCTACGAGCAGTACTTC
TRBJ1-1,few,TRBV30,TRBD1,CAWTRQGLNTEAFF,TGTGCCTGGACCCGACAGGGACTGAACACTGAAGCTTTCTTT
TRBJ1-6,many,TRBV7-2,TRBD1,CASGRDSNSPLHF,TGTGCCAGCGGCCGGGACAGTAATTCACCCCTCCACTTT
TRBJ1-3,many,TRBV20-1,TRBD1,CSASDRASGNTIYF,TGCAGTGCTAGCGACAGGGCCTCTGGAAACACCATATATTTT
TRBJ2-5,many,TRBV2,NA,CASSVETQYF,TGTGCCAGCAGTGTGGAGACCCAGTACTTC
TRBJ2-1,many,TRBV7-2,NA,CASSPRSEQFF,TGTGCCAGCAGCCCCCGGAGTGAGCAGTTCTTC
TRBJ2-1,NA,TRBV9,TRBD2,CASSVAPAGGNEQFF,TGTGCCAGCAGCGTAGCACCTGCGGGGGGCAATGAGCAGTTCTTC
TRBJ1-3,many,TRBV9,NA,CASSAVRSTIYF,TGTGCCAGCAGCGCCGTCCGAAGCACCATATATTTT
TRBJ2-3,NA,TRBV20-1,NA,CSPSPGRGTDTQYF,TGCTCCCCCTCCCCGGGGCGCGGGACAGATACGCAGTATTTT
TRBJ2-5,NA,TRBV20-1,NA,CSARFGPFQETQYF,TGCAGTGCTAGATTTGGACCGTTCCAAGAGACCCAGTACTTC
TRBJ2-7,few,TRBV6-5,NA,CASSYAPGTFYEQYF,TGTGCCAGCAGTTACGCCCCCGGAACTTTCTACGAGCAGTACTTC
TRBJ1-1,many,TRBV5-5,NA,CASTLDRYKTEAFF,TGTGCCAGCACCCTCGACAGGTATAAGACTGAAGCTTTCTTT
TRBJ2-1,NA,TRBV18,NA,CASRVTTGGEFF,TGTGCCAGCCGCGTTACGACAGGTGGAGAGTTCTTC
TRBJ2-3,few,TRBV4-3,TRBD2,CASSQGSRRGGVDTQYF,TGCGCCAGCAGCCAAGGTAGCCGGCGGGGGGGCGTTGATACGCAGTATTTT
TRBJ2-5,many,TRBV11-2,NA,CASSLAKETQYF,TGTGCCAGCAGCTTAGCAAAAGAGACCCAGTACTTC
TRBJ2-1,many,TRBV7-8,NA,CASSLWTWLYNEQFF,TGTGCCAGCAGCTTATGGACATGGCTCTACAATGAGCAGTTCTTC
TRBJ1-3,few,TRBV5-5,TRBD1,CASSLSTGDSGNTIYF,TGTGCCAGCAGCTTATCGACAGGGGACTCTGGAAACACCATATATTTT
TRBJ2-2,NA,TRBV6-1,NA,CASKQIVIGELFF,TGTGCCAGCAAGCAGATAGTCATCGGGGAGCTGTTTTTT
TRBJ2-3,few,TRBV5-1,NA,CASSSEDPSTDTQYF,TGCGCCAGCAGCTCGGAGGATCCTAGCACAGATACGCAGTATTTT